These 30 T cell receptor beta chains originate from one sample sequenced in a study of cytomegalovirus exposure and HLA in healthy donors. The PCR had 60 Vbeta and 13 Jbeta primers. The table came from immunoSEQ multiplex PCR; TCRdb's copy has only in-frame clones and leaves some out. The table has approximately 74,000 clones, roughly 76% seen once. Material: PBMCs. These receptors came from a man aged 55 to 70 in good health and CMV-seropositive.

V and J are TRBV6-1 and TRBJ1-1; unclear D gene. This CDR3 is 14 amino acids long. Trimming removed 7 bases from V and 2 bases from J, with 14 bases in between. Germline V gives CDR1 MNHNS, CDR2 SASEGT. The CDR3 reads CASKDQLGNTEAFF. The CDR3, as DNA: TGTGCCAGCAAAGATCAGTTGGGCAACACTGAAGCTTTCTTT.

The genes are TRBV29-1 and TRBJ2-7; TRBD1 agrees at 8 bases. Trimming at V came to 3 bases and at J to 2 bases, leaving 3 bases not matched to a gene. The CDR3 has 13 amino acids. Germline CDR1 SQVTM, CDR2 ANQGSEA. CDR3 protein: CSVEDRATYEQYF. The CDR3 nucleotides read TGCAGCGTTGAGGACAGGGCAACCTACGAGCAGTACTTC.

The rearrangement links TRBV6-4 to TRBJ2-1; TRBD2 matches at 8 bases. Losses at the gene ends were 5 bases for V and 4 bases for J; bases not matched to a gene: 7. CDR1 and CDR2 (germline): MRHNA, SNTAGT. The CDR3 sequence is 15 residues long. The CDR3 region is CASSWRAGEYNEQFF. As DNA, the CDR3 is TGTGCCAGCAGTTGGAGAGCGGGGGAATACAATGAGCAGTTCTTC.

The table lists this clone with a few counts. The chain combines TRBV4-1 with TRBJ2-5; D is perhaps TRBD2 (7 bases). The germline V and J ends were trimmed by 4 bases and 4 bases, with 13 bases remaining between them. The CDR3 has 14 residues. Germline lookup yields CDR1 MGHRA and CDR2 YSYEKL. The CDR3 coding sequence is TGCGCCAGCAGCCCACGGGGGGCGGGAGAGACCCAGTACTTC. Its translation: CASSPRGAGETQYF.

The rearrangement links TRBV5-1 to TRBJ2-2, with a tentative D call TRBD1 (6 bases). V was cut by 4 bases and J by 4 bases, with 14 bases left in between. Germline assignment: CDR1 SGHRS and CDR2 YFSETQ. The CDR3 totals 15 residues. The CDR3: CASSLQGLGTGELFF. As DNA, the CDR3 is TGCGCCAGCAGCCTACAGGGTTTGGGCACCGGGGAGCTGTTTTTT.

The chain carries TRBV5-1 and TRBJ2-5, with a possible D match to TRBD2 (6 bases). Germline V gene sequence: CDR1 SGHRS, CDR2 YFSETQ. The CDR3 sequence is 14 residues long. Trimming left V 4 bases short and J 2 bases short, with 12 bases between. The CDR3 loop is CASSVGGGQETQYF. The CDR3 region has the DNA TGCGCCAGCAGCGTTGGCGGAGGGCAAGAGACCCAGTACTTC.

With respect to this clone: This CDR3 is also generated by other DNA sequences in the sample. CDR3 sequence (DNA): TGTGCCAGCAGCTTGACAGGGGAAGAGACCCAGTACTTC. Its protein product is CASSLTGEETQYF. The chain employs TRBV11-3 and TRBJ2-5; 8 nucleotides line up with TRBD1. Germline assignment: CDR1 SGHNT and CDR2 YENEEA. The CDR3 consists of 13 residues. The V and J ends lost 3 bases and 3 bases, in that order; junction bases with no gene match: 0.

The J gene is TRBJ2-1, the V gene TRBV6-5, with no clear D. The CDR3 totals 12 residues. V dropped 6 bases and J dropped 10 bases, with 13 bases sitting between them. The germline CDR1 and CDR2 sequences are MNHEY and SVGAGI. CDR3 sequence: CASSAPSREQFF. The CDR3 bases are TGTGCCAGCAGCGCCCCCTCCCGGGAGCAGTTCTTC.

The genes are TRBV11-3 and TRBJ2-3; the match to TRBD2 covers 10 bases. From germline, CDR1 is SGHNT and CDR2 YENEEA. The CDR3 is 13 residues long. V shed 4 bases, J shed 8 bases, and the junction held 3 bases outside the gene matches. The CDR3 DNA is TGTGCCAGCAGCTCTGGGACTAGCGCTACGCAGTATTTT. It yields the protein CASSSGTSATQYF.

The gene calls are TRBV14 and TRBJ1-6; no firm D call. The CDR3 sequence is 13 residues long. V lost 4 bases and J lost 7, with 8 bases in between. Germline loops: CDR1 SGHDN, CDR2 FVKESK. The CDR3 nucleotides are TGTGCCAGCAGCCTCCACGGGAATTCACCCCTCCACTTT. Its protein product is CASSLHGNSPLHF.

V is TRBV6-6 and J is TRBJ1-1; 7 nucleotides agree with TRBD1. Germline V lookup: CDR1 MNHNY, CDR2 SVGAGI (reference sequence). The CDR3 has 15 amino acids. The ends lost 7 bases at V and 2 bases at J; junction bases unmatched: 10. CDR3 amino acids: CASTTNRGTNTEAFF. CDR3 DNA sequence: TGTGCCAGCACCACCAACAGGGGAACCAACACTGAAGCTTTCTTT.

This sequence joins TRBV5-4 and TRBJ2-7, with TRBD1 matching 9 bases. V shed 2 bases, J shed 3 bases, and the junction held 6 bases outside the gene matches. The CDR3 has 15 residues. CDR1 is SGHNT, CDR2 YYREEE, per germline (reference sequence). CDR3 protein: CASSFWGDRDYEQYF. CDR3 nucleotide sequence: TGTGCCAGCAGCTTCTGGGGGGACAGGGACTACGAGCAGTACTTC.

CDR3 sequence reads: CASSQSQGQNTEAFF. The CDR3 DNA follows: TGTGCCAGCAGCCAATCCCAGGGGCAAAACACTGAAGCTTTCTTT. The genes are TRBV7-6 and TRBJ1-1, with a tentative D call TRBD1 (6 bases). The CDR3 runs to 15 residues. The germline V and J ends were trimmed by 5 bases and 2 bases, with 15 bases remaining between them. Germline V gives CDR1 SGHVS, CDR2 FNYEAQ.

This clone was seen ten or more times. The rearrangement links TRBV6-1 to TRBJ2-7; tentative D call: TRBD2 (7 bases). The CDR3 consists of 15 residues. Trimming removed 1 base from V and 2 bases from J, with 12 bases in between. Germline lookup yields CDR1 MNHNS and CDR2 SASEGT. CDR3 DNA: TGTGCCAGCAGTGAAGAGGGGGGGGGAGCCTACGAGCAGTACTTC. This translates into CASSEEGGGAYEQYF.

The V and J genes are TRBV29-1 and TRBJ1-3, with no clear D. Germline assignment: CDR1 SQVTM and CDR2 ANQGSEA. The CDR3 runs to 16 residues. V was trimmed by 4 bases and J by 0 bases, leaving 16 bases between them. Written as DNA, the CDR3 is TGCAGCGTTGGGGAGGGATGGGCCAACTCTGGAAACACCATATATTTT. It encodes CSVGEGWANSGNTIYF. Full variable domain (rest looked up from reference TRBV29-1 and TRBJ1-3): SAVISQKPSRDICQRGTSLTIQCQVDSQVTMMFWYRQQPGQSLTLIATANQGSEATYESGFVIDKFPISRPNLTFSTLTVSNMSPEDSSIYLCSVGEGWANSGNTIYFGEGSWLTVV.

This chain uses TRBV2 with TRBJ2-3; 8 positions agree with TRBD1. Germline values: CDR1 SNHLY, CDR2 FYNNEI. The CDR3 totals 16 residues. V was clipped by 6 bases and J by 4 bases; unmatched bases: 12. CDR3 DNA sequence: TGTGCCAGCAGACGGCAGGGGGCTGGGAATGCAGATACGCAGTATTTT. This encodes CASRRQGAGNADTQYF.

V and J are TRBV6-5 and TRBJ2-7, with 7 nucleotides matching TRBD1. Germline V gene data show CDR1 as MNHEY and CDR2 as SVGAGI. V dropped 7 bases and J dropped 3; count of bases not matched to a gene: 6. The CDR3 length is 13 residues. CDR3 sequence reads: CASKETGIYEQYF. CDR3 nucleotides: TGTGCCAGCAAAGAGACAGGGATCTACGAGCAGTACTTC.

This sequence joins TRBV10-3 and TRBJ1-1, with D tentatively TRBD1 (5 bases). This CDR3 region has 13 residues. Germline V CDR1 and CDR2: ENHRY, SYGVKD. Trimming shortened V by 6 bases and J by 1 base, and 9 bases separated the two germline ends. The CDR3 DNA sequence: TGTGCCATCAGGGGGCCCGGGAACACTGAAGCTTTCTTT. This encodes CAIRGPGNTEAFF.

Worth noting for this clone: This CDR3 is also generated by other DNA sequences in the sample. The J gene is TRBJ1-6, the V gene TRBV27; D possibly corresponds to TRBD1 (6 bases). V lost 6 bases and J 3 bases, leaving 15 bases between the germline ends. The germline V gene has CDR1 MNHEY and CDR2 SMNVEV (reference sequence). There are 16 residues in the CDR3. The CDR3 region is CASSFTGYGYNSPLHF. DNA of the CDR3: TGTGCCAGCAGCTTTACAGGGTATGGCTATAATTCACCCCTCCACTTT.

The chain has TRBV29-1 and TRBJ2-5; D unclear. The CDR3 loop spans 13 amino acids. Germline V lookup: CDR1 SQVTM, CDR2 ANQGSEA. Trimming cost V 3 bases and J 1 base, with 9 bases left between them. CDR3 in DNA: TGCAGCGTTGATTTTCGCGGCCAAGAGACCCAGTACTTC. Translating gives CSVDFRGQETQYF.

This clone occurred a few times. V gene TRBV5-6 combines with J gene TRBJ1-1; 8 bases map to TRBD1. The junction had 7 bases not matched to a gene; V was cut back by 3 bases and J by 3 bases. Germline loops: CDR1 SGHDT, CDR2 YYEEEE. This CDR3 region has 15 residues. CDR3 residues: CASSSTGGWDTEAFF. The CDR3 region has the DNA TGTGCCAGCAGCTCTACAGGGGGATGGGACACTGAAGCTTTCTTT.

The chain has TRBV27 and TRBJ2-3; 14 bases line up with TRBD2. This CDR3 region has 15 residues. Unmatched junction bases numbered 0, after V lost 3 bases and J lost 4 bases. CDR1 and CDR2 from the germline V gene are MNHEY and SMNVEV (reference sequence). CDR3 loop: CASSLGLAGADTQYF. CDR3 sequence (DNA): TGTGCCAGCAGTTTGGGACTAGCGGGGGCAGATACGCAGTATTTT.

This chain uses TRBV5-1 with TRBJ2-7, with D unclear. The CDR3 extends over 15 amino acids. Deletions cut 0 bases from V and 5 bases from J, with 15 bases between. Germline V gene data show CDR1 as SGHRS and CDR2 as YFSETQ. The DNA of the CDR3 is TGCGCCAGCAGCTTGGTTGGGCAGGCTTACGACGAGCAGTACTTC. This codes for CASSLVGQAYDEQYF.

As DNA, the CDR3 is TGTGCCAGCAGCTTAGGCCTAGCGGGGTACAAGCAGTACTTC. Protein: CASSLGLAGYKQYF. This chain links TRBV7-2 with TRBJ2-7; TRBD2 aligns across 9 bases. Germline-derived CDR1 and CDR2 are SGHTA and FQGNSA. This CDR3 has 14 residues. The V and J ends lost 1 base and 8 bases, in that order; junction bases with no gene match: 6.

The chain links TRBV5-1 to TRBJ2-5; 8 bases match TRBD1. The CDR3 is made up of 17 amino acids. J lost 2 bases, V lost 0 bases, and 9 bases had no gene match. Germline CDR1 and CDR2: SGHRS and YFSETQ. CDR3 coding DNA: TGCGCCAGCAGCTTGGTAGGACAGGGAGCCAAGCAAGAGACCCAGTACTTC. Its protein is CASSLVGQGAKQETQYF.

The chain joins TRBV6-5 to TRBJ2-7, with 7 bases lining up with TRBD1. The trim removed 4 bases at V and 3 bases at J, leaving 6 bases unmatched. This CDR3 is built from 14 residues. The germline V gene has CDR1 MNHEY and CDR2 SVGAGI. The CDR3 DNA reads TGTGCCAGCAGTTTCCGTTCAGGGGGCTACGAGCAGTACTTC. This codes for CASSFRSGGYEQYF.

J is TRBJ1-2 and V is TRBV10-1, with 8 bases aligning to TRBD1. The CDR3 has 11 amino acids. CDR1 is WNHNN and CDR2 is SYGVQD in the germline V gene (reference sequence). The V and J ends lost 8 bases and 7 bases, in that order; junction bases with no gene match: 3. The DNA of the CDR3 is TGCGCCAGCGCCAGGGGGCTTGGCTACACCTTC. This translates into CASARGLGYTF.

This clone was seen only a few times. This rearrangement joins TRBV4-1 to TRBJ2-1; D is perhaps TRBD2 (6 bases). CDR3 length equals 15 residues. Trimming removed 4 bases at V and 2 bases at J, with 12 bases between. Germline V gene data show CDR1 as MGHRA and CDR2 as YSYEKL. CDR3 sequence: CASSLLAETYNEQFF. The CDR3 DNA follows: TGCGCCAGCAGCCTCTTAGCGGAAACCTACAATGAGCAGTTCTTC.

This rearrangement joins TRBV6-1 to TRBJ1-5; D gene ambiguous. The CDR3 loop spans 13 amino acids. Germline CDR1 is MNHNS and CDR2 is SASEGT. V was shortened by 7 bases and J by 0 bases, with 7 bases between the two germline ends. CDR3 in amino acids: CASTSTSNQPQHF. CDR3 sequence (DNA): TGTGCCAGCACAAGCACTAGCAATCAGCCCCAGCATTTT.

This clone has a handful of counts. The chain is built from TRBV5-3 and TRBJ1-1, with no clear D. TRBV5-3 carries the ORF label, with uncertain function. This CDR3 contains 20 residues. Trimming took off 2 bases at V and 1 base at J, with 27 bases between the two ends. In DNA form, the CDR3 reads TGTGCCAGAAGCTTCGTCCCCCGAACACCTTTGGTCACAGAGAACACTGAAGCTTTCTTT. Its protein product is CARSFVPRTPLVTENTEAFF.